This TCR beta chain was identified in a study of T cell repertoires in cytomegalovirus infection. Overall study results and limits: CMV-specific TCR beta clonotypes restricted by HLA-C were the ones dominating the ex vivo response. CMV carriers having the relevant HLA were flagged by cumulative public TCR beta family frequency.

TCRdb ran MiXCR on the reads and lists one entry per CDR3 protein. The sample consists of some 450,000 distinct CDR3 sequences, around 32% of them appearing once. Details on this clonotype: Antigen specificity is unknown. This may be a read error: a much more frequent sequence differs by one nucleotide.

The origin of this receptor is a human donor in good health (CMV status not recorded). Some clones in this sample may be carry-over from other donors' samples. The sample was PBMCs.

CDR3 sequence (DNA): TGTGCCAGCAGTTCCGACAGGGGGCATGAAAAACTGTTTTTT. It encodes CASSSDRGHEKLFF. This chain connects TRBV7-2 to TRBJ1-4, with 10 bases lining up with TRBD1. Germline CDR1 SGHTA, CDR2 FQGNSA. This CDR3 has 14 amino acids. The V segment lost 6 bases and the J segment 6 bases; nucleotides outside the gene matches: 4.